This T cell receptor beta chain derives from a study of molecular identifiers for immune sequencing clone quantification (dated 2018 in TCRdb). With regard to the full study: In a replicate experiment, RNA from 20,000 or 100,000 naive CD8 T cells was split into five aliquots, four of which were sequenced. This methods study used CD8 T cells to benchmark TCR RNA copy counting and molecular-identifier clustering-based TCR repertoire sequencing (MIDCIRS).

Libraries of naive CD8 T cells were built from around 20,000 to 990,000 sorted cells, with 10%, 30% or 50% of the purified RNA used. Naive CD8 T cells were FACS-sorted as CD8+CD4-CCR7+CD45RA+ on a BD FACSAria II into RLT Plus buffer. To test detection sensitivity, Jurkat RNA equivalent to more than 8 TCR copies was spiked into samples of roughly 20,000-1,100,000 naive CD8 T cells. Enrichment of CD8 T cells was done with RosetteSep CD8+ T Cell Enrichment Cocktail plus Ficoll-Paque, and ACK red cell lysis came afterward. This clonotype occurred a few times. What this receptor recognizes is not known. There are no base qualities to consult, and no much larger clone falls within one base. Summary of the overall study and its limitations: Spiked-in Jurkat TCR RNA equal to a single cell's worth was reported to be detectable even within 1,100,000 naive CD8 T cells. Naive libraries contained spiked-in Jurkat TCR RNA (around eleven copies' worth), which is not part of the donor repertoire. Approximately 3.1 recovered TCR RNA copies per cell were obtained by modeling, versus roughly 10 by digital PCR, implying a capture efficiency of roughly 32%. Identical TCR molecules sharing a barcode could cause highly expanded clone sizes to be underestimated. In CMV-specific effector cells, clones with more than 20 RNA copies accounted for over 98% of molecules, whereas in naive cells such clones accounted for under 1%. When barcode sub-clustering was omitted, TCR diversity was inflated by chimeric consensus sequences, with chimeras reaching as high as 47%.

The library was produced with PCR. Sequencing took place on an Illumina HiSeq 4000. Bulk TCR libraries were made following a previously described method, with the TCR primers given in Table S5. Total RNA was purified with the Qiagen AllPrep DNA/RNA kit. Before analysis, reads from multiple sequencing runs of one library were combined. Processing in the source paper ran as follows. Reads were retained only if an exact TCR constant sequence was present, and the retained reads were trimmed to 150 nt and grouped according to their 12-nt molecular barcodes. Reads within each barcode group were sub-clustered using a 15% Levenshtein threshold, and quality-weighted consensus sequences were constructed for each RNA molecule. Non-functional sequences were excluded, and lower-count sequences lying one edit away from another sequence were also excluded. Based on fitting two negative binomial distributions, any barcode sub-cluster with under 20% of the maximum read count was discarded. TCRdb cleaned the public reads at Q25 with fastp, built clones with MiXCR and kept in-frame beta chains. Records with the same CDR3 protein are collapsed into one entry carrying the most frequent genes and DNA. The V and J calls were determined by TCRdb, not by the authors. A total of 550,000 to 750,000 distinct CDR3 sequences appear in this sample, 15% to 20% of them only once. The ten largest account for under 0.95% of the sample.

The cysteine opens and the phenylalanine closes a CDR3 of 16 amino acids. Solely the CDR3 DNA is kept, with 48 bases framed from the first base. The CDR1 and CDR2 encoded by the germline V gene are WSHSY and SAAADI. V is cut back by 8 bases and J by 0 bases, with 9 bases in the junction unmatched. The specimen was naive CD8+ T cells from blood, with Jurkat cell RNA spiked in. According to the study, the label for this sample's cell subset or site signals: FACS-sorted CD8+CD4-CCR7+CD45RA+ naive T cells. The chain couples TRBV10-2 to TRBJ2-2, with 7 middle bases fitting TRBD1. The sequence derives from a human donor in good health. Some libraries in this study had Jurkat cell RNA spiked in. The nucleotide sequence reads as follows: TGCGCCAGCGACAGTTACAGGGGCCCGAACACCGGGGAGCTGTTTTTT. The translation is CASDSYRGPNTGELFF.